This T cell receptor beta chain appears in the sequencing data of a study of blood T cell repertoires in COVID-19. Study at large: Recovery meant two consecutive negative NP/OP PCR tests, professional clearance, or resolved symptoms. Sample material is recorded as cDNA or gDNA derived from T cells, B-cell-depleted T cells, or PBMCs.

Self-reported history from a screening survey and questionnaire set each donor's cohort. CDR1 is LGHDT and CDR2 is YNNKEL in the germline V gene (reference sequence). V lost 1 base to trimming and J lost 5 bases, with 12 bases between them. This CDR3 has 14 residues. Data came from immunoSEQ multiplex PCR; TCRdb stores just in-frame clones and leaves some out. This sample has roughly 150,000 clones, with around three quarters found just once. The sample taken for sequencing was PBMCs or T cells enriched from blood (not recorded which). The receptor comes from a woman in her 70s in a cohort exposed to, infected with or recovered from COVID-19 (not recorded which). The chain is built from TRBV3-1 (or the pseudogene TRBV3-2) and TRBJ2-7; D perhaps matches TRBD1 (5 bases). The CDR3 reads CASSQGDSRNEQYF. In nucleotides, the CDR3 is TGTGCCAGCAGCCAAGGAGACAGCCGCAACGAGCAGTACTTC.